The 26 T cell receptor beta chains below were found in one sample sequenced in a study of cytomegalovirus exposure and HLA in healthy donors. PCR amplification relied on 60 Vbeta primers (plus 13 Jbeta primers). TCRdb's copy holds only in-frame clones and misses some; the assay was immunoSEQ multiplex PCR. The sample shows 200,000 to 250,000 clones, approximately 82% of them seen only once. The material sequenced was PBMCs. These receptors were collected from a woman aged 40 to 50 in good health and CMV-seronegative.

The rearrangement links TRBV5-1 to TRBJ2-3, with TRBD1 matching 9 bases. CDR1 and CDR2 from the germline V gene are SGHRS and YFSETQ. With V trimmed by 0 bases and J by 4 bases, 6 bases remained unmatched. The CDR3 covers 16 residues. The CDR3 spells CASSLDGQGSADTQYF. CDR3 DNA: TGCGCCAGCAGCTTGGACGGACAGGGGAGCGCAGATACGCAGTATTTT.

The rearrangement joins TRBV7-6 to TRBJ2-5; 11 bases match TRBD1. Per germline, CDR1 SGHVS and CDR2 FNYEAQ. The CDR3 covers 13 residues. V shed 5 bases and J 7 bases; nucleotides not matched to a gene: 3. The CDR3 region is CASSPGQGVTQYF. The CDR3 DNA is TGTGCCAGCAGCCCGGGACAGGGGGTGACCCAGTACTTC. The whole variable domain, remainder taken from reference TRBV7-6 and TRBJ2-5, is GAGVSQSPRYKVTKRGQDVALRCDPISGHVSLYWYRQALGQGPEFLTYFNYEAQQDKSGLPNDRFSAERPEGSISTLTIQRTEQRDSAMYRCASSPGQGVTQYFGPGTRLLVL.

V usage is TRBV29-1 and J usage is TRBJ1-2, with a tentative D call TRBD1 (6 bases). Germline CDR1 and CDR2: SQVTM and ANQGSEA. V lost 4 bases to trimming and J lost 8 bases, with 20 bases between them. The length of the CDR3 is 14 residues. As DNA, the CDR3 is TGCAGCGTTGCCCAGGGGCTAGGATCGGGGGGCTACACCTTC. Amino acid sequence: CSVAQGLGSGGYTF. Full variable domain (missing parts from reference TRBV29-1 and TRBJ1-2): SAVISQKPSRDICQRGTSLTIQCQVDSQVTMMFWYRQQPGQSLTLIATANQGSEATYESGFVIDKFPISRPNLTFSTLTVSNMSPEDSSIYLCSVAQGLGSGGYTFGSGTRLTVV.

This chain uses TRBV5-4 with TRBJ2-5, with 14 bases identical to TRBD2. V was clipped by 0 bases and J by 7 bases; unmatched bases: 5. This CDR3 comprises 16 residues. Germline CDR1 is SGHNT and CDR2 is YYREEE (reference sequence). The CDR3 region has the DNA TGTGCCAGCAGCTTGGGGGGACTAGCGGGGGATGGGACCCAGTACTTC. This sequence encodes CASSLGGLAGDGTQYF.

This chain's CDR3 is CASRLPGQTIYGYTF. The CDR3, as DNA: TGTGCCAGCAGGTTGCCGGGACAAACCATCTATGGCTACACCTTC. This rearrangement joins TRBV7-2 to TRBJ1-2; D possibly corresponds to TRBD1 (6 bases). The ends were cut back, 6 bases at V and 4 bases at J, with 18 bases in the middle. The V gene's germline CDR1 is SGHTA and CDR2 FQGNSA. CDR3 length: 15 residues. Full variable domain (missing parts from reference TRBV7-2 and TRBJ1-2): GAGVSQSPSNKVTEKGKDVELRCDPISGHTALYWYRQSLGQGLEFLIYFQGNSAPDKSGLPSDRFSAERTGGSVSTLTIQRTQQEDSAVYLCASRLPGQTIYGYTFGSGTRLTVV.

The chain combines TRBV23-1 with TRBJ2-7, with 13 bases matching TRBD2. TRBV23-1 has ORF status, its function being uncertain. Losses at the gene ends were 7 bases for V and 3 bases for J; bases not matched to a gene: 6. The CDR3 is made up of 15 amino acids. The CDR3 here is CASIYGTSGVYEQYF. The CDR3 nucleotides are TGCGCCAGCATATATGGGACTAGCGGGGTCTACGAGCAGTACTTC.

DNA for the CDR3: TGTGCCAGCAGCGTAGATAGTAGGTGGTCGGCGGGCACCGGGGAGCTGTTTTTT. It specifies CASSVDSRWSAGTGELFF. The chain joins TRBV9 to TRBJ2-2; TRBD2 might be the D (5 bases). V lost 0 bases and J 4 bases, leaving 19 bases between the germline ends. Germline V gene data show CDR1 as SGDLS and CDR2 as YYNGEE. CDR3 length equals 18 residues.

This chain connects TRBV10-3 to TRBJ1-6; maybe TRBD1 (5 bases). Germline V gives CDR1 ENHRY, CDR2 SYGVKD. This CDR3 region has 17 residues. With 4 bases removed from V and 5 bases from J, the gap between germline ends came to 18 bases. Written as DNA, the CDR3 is TGTGCCATCAGTGGACAGATCAGGGTTGGGAATAATTCACCCCTCCACTTT. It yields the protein CAISGQIRVGNNSPLHF.

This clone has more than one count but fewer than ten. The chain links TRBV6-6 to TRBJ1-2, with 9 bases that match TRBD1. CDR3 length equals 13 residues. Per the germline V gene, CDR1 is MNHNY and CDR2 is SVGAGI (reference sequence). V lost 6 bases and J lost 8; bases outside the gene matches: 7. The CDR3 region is CASRTQGAGGYTF. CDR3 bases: TGTGCCAGCAGAACACAGGGGGCAGGGGGCTACACCTTC.

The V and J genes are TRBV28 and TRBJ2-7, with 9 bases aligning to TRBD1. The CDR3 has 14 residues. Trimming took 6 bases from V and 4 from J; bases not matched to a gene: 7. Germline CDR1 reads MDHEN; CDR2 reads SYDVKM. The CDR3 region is CASSQPGTGYEQYF. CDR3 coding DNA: TGTGCCAGCAGCCAGCCCGGGACAGGGTACGAGCAGTACTTC.

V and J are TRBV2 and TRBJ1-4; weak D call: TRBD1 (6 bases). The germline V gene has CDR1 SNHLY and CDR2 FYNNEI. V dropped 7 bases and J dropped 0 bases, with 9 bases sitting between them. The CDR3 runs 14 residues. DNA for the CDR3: TGTGCCAGCAACAGGGTTGCAACTAATGAAAAACTGTTTTTT. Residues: CASNRVATNEKLFF.

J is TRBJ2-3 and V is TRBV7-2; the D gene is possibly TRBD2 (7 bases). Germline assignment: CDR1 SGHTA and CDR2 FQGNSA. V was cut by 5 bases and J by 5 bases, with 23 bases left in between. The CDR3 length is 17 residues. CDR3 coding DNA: TGTGCCAGCAGCCCCAGGGTGGGGGGGCTCCGGGTAGATACGCAGTATTTT. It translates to CASSPRVGGLRVDTQYF.

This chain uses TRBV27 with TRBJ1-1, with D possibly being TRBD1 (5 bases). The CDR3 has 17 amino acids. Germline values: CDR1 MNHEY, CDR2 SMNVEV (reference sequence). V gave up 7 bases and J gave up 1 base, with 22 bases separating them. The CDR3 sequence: CASTRRFPQGENTEAFF. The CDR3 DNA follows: TGTGCCAGCACCCGTAGATTTCCCCAGGGCGAGAACACTGAAGCTTTCTTT.

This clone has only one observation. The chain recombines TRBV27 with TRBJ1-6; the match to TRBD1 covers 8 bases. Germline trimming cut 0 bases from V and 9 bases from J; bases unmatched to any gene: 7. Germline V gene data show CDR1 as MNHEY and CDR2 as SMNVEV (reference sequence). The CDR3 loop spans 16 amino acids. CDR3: CASSLSPGGYLSPLHF. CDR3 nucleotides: TGTGCCAGCAGTTTATCGCCAGGGGGCTATCTTTCACCCCTCCACTTT.

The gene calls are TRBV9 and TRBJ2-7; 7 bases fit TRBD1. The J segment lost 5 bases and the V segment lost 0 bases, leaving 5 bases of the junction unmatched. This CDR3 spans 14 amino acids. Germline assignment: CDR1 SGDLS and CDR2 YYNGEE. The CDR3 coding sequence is TGTGCCAGCAGCGTAGCCCTCGACAGGGACGAGCAGTACTTC. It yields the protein CASSVALDRDEQYF.

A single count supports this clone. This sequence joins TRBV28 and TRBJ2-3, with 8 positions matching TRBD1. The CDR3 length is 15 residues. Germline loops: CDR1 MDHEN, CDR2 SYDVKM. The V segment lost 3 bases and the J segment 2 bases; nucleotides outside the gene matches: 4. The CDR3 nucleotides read TGTGCCAGCAGTTTTCAGGGGGCCCCCACAGATACGCAGTATTTT. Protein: CASSFQGAPTDTQYF.

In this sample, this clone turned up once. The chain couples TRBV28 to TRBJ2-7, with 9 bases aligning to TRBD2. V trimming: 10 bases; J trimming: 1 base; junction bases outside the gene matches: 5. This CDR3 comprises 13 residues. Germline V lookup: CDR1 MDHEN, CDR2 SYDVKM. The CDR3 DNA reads TGTGCCACGGGGCGGGGGGGATCCTACGAGCAGTACTTC. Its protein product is CATGRGGSYEQYF.

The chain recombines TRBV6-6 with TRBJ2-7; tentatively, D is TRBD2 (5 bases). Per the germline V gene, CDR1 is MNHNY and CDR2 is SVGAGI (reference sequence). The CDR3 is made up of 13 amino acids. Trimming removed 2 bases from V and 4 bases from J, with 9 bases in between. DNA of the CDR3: TGTGCCAGCAGTTACCCTCCGGGGTACGAGCAGTACTTC. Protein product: CASSYPPGYEQYF.

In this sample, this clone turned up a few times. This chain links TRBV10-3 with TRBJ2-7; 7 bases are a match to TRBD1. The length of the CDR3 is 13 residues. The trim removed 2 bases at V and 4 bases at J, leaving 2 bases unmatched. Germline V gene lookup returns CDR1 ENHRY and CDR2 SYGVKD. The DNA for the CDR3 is TGTGCCATCAGTGAGACAGGGGCGTACGAGCAGTACTTC. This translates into CAISETGAYEQYF.

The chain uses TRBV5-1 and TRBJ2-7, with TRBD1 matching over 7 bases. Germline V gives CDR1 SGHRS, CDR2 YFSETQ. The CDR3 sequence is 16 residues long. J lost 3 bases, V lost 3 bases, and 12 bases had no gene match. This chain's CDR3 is CASSSFTGVQNYEQYF. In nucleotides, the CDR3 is TGCGCCAGCAGCTCCTTCACAGGGGTCCAGAACTACGAGCAGTACTTC.

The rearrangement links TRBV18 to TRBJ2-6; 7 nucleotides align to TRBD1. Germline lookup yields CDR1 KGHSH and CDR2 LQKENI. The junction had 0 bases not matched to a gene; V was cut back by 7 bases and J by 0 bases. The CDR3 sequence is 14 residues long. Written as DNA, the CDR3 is TGTGCCAGCTGGGACAGCTCTGGGGCCAACGTCCTGACTTTC. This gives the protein CASWDSSGANVLTF.

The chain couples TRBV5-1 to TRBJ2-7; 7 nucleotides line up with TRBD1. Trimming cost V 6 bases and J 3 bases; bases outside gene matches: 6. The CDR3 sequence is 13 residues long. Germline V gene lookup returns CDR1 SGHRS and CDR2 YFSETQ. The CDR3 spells CASNPGQYYEQYF. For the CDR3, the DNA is TGCGCCAGCAACCCGGGACAGTACTACGAGCAGTACTTC. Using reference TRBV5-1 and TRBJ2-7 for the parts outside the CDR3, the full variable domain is KAGVTQTPRYLIKTRGQQVTLSCSPISGHRSVSWYQQTPGQGLQFLFEYFSETQRNKGNFPGRFSGRQFSNSRSEMNVSTLELGDSALYLCASNPGQYYEQYFGPGTRLTVT.

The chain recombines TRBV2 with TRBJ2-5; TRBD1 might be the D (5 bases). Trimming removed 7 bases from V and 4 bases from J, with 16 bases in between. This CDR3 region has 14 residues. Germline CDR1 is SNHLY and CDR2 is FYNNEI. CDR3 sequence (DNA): TGTGCCAGCAATCCTCAGGGCATCACAGAGACCCAGTACTTC. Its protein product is CASNPQGITETQYF.

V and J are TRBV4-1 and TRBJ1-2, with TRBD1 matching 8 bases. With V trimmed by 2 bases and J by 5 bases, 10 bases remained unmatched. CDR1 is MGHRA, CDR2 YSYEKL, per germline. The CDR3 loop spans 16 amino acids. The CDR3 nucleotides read TGCGCCAGCAGCCAACTGGGACAGGAAGGAGAATATGGCTACACCTTC. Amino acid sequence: CASSQLGQEGEYGYTF.

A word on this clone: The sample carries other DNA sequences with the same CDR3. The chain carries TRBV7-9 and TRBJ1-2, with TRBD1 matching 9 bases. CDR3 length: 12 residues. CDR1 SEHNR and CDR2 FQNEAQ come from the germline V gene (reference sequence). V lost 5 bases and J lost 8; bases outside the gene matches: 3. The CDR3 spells CASSRTGDGYTF. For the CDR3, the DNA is TGTGCCAGCAGCAGGACAGGGGACGGCTACACCTTC.

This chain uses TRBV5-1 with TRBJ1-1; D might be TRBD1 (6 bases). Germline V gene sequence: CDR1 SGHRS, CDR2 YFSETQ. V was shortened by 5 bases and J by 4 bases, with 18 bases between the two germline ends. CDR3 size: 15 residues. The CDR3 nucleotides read TGCGCCAGCAGTCCGGCTTCAGGGGACGGCACTGAAGCTTTCTTT. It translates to CASSPASGDGTEAFF.